These 30 T cell receptor beta chains were all obtained from the same sample, sequenced in a study of T cell repertoires in cytomegalovirus infection. No antigen has been identified for these receptors. MiXCR, run by TCRdb on the reads, gives a single entry per CDR3 protein. The table records fewer than 650,000 distinct CDR3 sequences, just under 40% of them present only once. Sequenced material: cultured PBMCs, taken from culture after CMV antigen stimulation. The receptors were sampled from a human donor in good health (CMV status not recorded). Some clones in this sample may be carry-over from other donors' samples.

The rearrangement joins TRBV4-1 to TRBJ2-3; D is perhaps TRBD2 (6 bases). Looked up from germline, CDR1 is MGHRA and CDR2 is YSYEKL. CDR3 length: 16 residues. V was trimmed by 5 bases and J by 0 bases, leaving 15 bases between them. For the CDR3, the DNA is TGCGCCAGCAGCTTCATGGGAGGCCTTAGCACAGATACGCAGTATTTT. Translated, it gives CASSFMGGLSTDTQYF.

There are many counts of this clonotype. The rearrangement joins TRBV7-2 to TRBJ1-6, with D uncertain. The V gene's germline CDR1 is SGHTA and CDR2 FQGNSA. V dropped 0 bases and J dropped 0 bases, with 12 bases sitting between them. There are 18 residues in the CDR3. The CDR3 sequence: CASSLAGPVSSYNSPLHF. CDR3 DNA sequence: TGTGCCAGCAGCTTAGCCGGTCCAGTTAGCTCCTATAATTCACCCCTCCACTTT. Full variable domain (outside the CDR3, taken from reference TRBV7-2 and TRBJ1-6): GAGVSQSPSNKVTEKGKDVELRCDPISGHTALYWYRQSLGQGLEFLIYFQGNSAPDKSGLPSDRFSAERTGGSVSTLTIQRTQQEDSAVYLCASSLAGPVSSYNSPLHFGNGTRLTVT.

This clonotype was counted only a few times. The V call is TRBV7-2, the J call TRBJ1-3; a possible D gene is TRBD1 (6 bases). Germline V lookup: CDR1 SGHTA, CDR2 FQGNSA. V lost 5 bases to trimming and J lost 0 bases, with 20 bases between them. The CDR3 spans 18 residues. The DNA of the CDR3 is TGTGCCAGCAGCCAGCAGATAAGACAGGTGTTCTCTGGAAACACCATATATTTT. Its translation: CASSQQIRQVFSGNTIYF. The whole variable domain, remainder taken from reference TRBV7-2 and TRBJ1-3, is GAGVSQSPSNKVTEKGKDVELRCDPISGHTALYWYRQSLGQGLEFLIYFQGNSAPDKSGLPSDRFSAERTGGSVSTLTIQRTQQEDSAVYLCASSQQIRQVFSGNTIYFGEGSWLTVV.

CDR3 loop: CASSLRLRVTDTQYF. CDR3 DNA sequence: TGTGCCAGCAGTTTAAGGCTCAGGGTCACAGATACGCAGTATTTT. The chain carries TRBV12-3 or TRBV12-4 and TRBJ2-3, with D possibly matching TRBD1 (5 bases). Trimming stripped 2 bases from V and 2 bases from J, with 11 bases between. The CDR3 totals 15 residues.

The chain uses TRBV6-6 and TRBJ1-4; TRBD1 might be the D (5 bases). V was pared by 2 bases and J by 7 bases, with 14 bases between. CDR3 length equals 15 residues. Per the germline V gene, CDR1 is MNHNY and CDR2 is SVGAGI (reference sequence). CDR3 DNA sequence: TGTGCCAGCAGTTACCCCAGACGGGACGGTGAAAAACTGTTTTTT. Its translation: CASSYPRRDGEKLFF.

This clonotype was seen just once. This chain joins TRBV4-3 and TRBJ2-7; 8 nucleotides match TRBD1. This CDR3 is 15 amino acids long. Germline trimming cut 4 bases from V and 0 bases from J; bases unmatched to any gene: 5. CDR1 is LGHNA, CDR2 YSLEER, per germline. The chain's CDR3 is CASSRGQGNSYEQYF. CDR3 sequence (DNA): TGCGCCAGCAGCCGAGGACAGGGCAACTCCTACGAGCAGTACTTC.

This chain links TRBV19 with TRBJ1-5; 8 nucleotides match TRBD1. The CDR3 is 15 amino acids. CDR1 is LNHDA and CDR2 is SQIVND in the germline V gene (reference sequence). V shed 5 bases and J 4 bases; nucleotides not matched to a gene: 7. CDR3: CASSWTGQDNQPQHF. In DNA, the CDR3 is TGTGCCAGTAGTTGGACAGGGCAAGATAATCAGCCCCAGCATTTT.

The genes are TRBV7-2 and TRBJ1-6, with D possibly matching TRBD1 (6 bases). V was cut by 3 bases and J by 8 bases, with 11 bases left in between. The CDR3 has 14 amino acids. Germline loops: CDR1 SGHTA, CDR2 FQGNSA. The CDR3 here is CASSLTRGDSPLHF. In DNA form, the CDR3 reads TGTGCCAGCAGCTTGACAAGGGGGGATTCACCCCTCCACTTT.

This clonotype was detected ten times or more. The rearrangement joins TRBV7-8 to TRBJ1-5; TRBD1 is a possible D gene (5 bases). Trimming left V 1 base short and J 2 bases short, with 9 bases between. Germline CDR1 is SGHVS and CDR2 is FQNEAQ. The CDR3 is made up of 15 amino acids. DNA of the CDR3: TGTGCCAGCAGCTTAGAGGGGAGGGGCAATCAGCCCCAGCATTTT. Amino acids: CASSLEGRGNQPQHF.

V and J are TRBV6-1 and TRBJ2-7; 7 positions match TRBD1. With V trimmed by 7 bases and J by 2 bases, 5 bases remained unmatched. The germline V gene has CDR1 MNHNS and CDR2 SASEGT. The CDR3 sequence is 13 residues long. CDR3 nucleotide sequence: TGTGCCAGCAACCCGGGACAGCCCTACGAGCAGTACTTC. The encoded protein is CASNPGQPYEQYF.

The V call is TRBV7-4, the J call TRBJ1-1, with D tentatively TRBD1 (5 bases). The length of the CDR3 is 12 residues. Trimming stripped 5 bases from V and 10 bases from J, with 14 bases between. Germline V gene lookup returns CDR1 SGHVT and CDR2 SQSDAQ. CDR3 region: CASSLDRNSAFF. DNA of the CDR3: TGTGCCAGCAGCCTAGACAGAAATTCAGCTTTCTTT.

The chain carries TRBV14 and TRBJ1-2, with TRBD1 as a possible D gene (6 bases). V was pared by 5 bases and J by 8 bases, with 21 bases between. CDR3 length: 15 residues. Germline V lookup: CDR1 SGHDN, CDR2 FVKESK. The CDR3 bases are TGTGCCAGCAGCGGCCCACTGTGGGGGCCGGGGGGCTACACCTTC. Translated, it gives CASSGPLWGPGGYTF.

The gene calls are TRBV3-1 and TRBJ1-1; unclear D gene. V lost 2 bases and J 4 bases, leaving 11 bases between the germline ends. The CDR3 sequence is 14 residues long. Per the germline V gene, CDR1 is LGHDT and CDR2 is YNNKEL (reference sequence). The CDR3 protein is CASSQIEGGTEAFF. The CDR3 DNA reads TGTGCCAGCAGCCAAATCGAAGGAGGCACTGAAGCTTTCTTT.

The CDR3 is CASRERRDRVSTDTQYF. The CDR3 bases are TGTGCCAGCAGGGAGCGTCGGGACAGGGTTAGCACAGATACGCAGTATTTT. The rearrangement uses TRBV28 and TRBJ2-3, with 9 positions matching TRBD1. V lost 6 bases to trimming and J lost 0 bases; unmatched junction nucleotides: 10. The CDR3 extends over 17 amino acids. Germline V gene sequence: CDR1 MDHEN, CDR2 SYDVKM.

The chain joins TRBV20-1 to TRBJ1-1, with TRBD1 matching 8 bases. The V segment lost 4 bases and the J segment 4 bases; nucleotides outside the gene matches: 8. The length of the CDR3 is 14 residues. The germline CDR1 and CDR2 sequences are DFQATT and SNEGSKA (reference sequence). For the CDR3, the DNA is TGCAGTGCTATAAGTCAGGGGGCCGGCACTGAAGCTTTCTTT. It is translated as CSAISQGAGTEAFF.

The rearrangement joins TRBV20-1 to TRBJ1-1; no definite D call. Per germline, CDR1 DFQATT and CDR2 SNEGSKA (reference sequence). V lost 2 bases to trimming and J lost 4 bases, with 11 bases between them. The CDR3 contains 13 residues. The CDR3 protein is CSARPAWSTEAFF. CDR3 DNA: TGCAGTGCTAGACCCGCTTGGAGCACTGAAGCTTTCTTT.

The chain links TRBV4-3 to TRBJ1-2; no reliable D call. Germline CDR1 and CDR2: LGHNA and YSLEER. V lost 1 base and J lost 8, with 11 bases in between. The CDR3 contains 13 residues. CDR3 region: CASSQGGSGGYTF. The CDR3 DNA sequence: TGCGCCAGCAGCCAAGGAGGGAGCGGCGGCTACACCTTC.

A few counts support this clonotype. CDR3 bases: TGTGCCAGCAGCGCGGCCCTAGCGGGAGGGCCGGTTAGTGAGCAGTTCTTC. This sequence encodes CASSAALAGGPVSEQFF. The chain uses TRBV7-9 and TRBJ2-1, with 12 bases identical to TRBD2. After removal of 5 bases from V and 9 bases from J, the junction contained 14 bases not matched to a gene. Germline V CDR1 and CDR2: SEHNR, FQNEAQ (reference sequence). The CDR3 loop spans 17 amino acids.

The rearrangement links TRBV10-3 to TRBJ2-7, with 11 bases fitting TRBD1. The CDR3 is made up of 16 amino acids. Trimming removed 5 bases from V and 2 bases from J; junction bases left unmatched: 8. Germline lookup yields CDR1 ENHRY and CDR2 SYGVKD. The CDR3 reads CAISNPDRGLPYEQYF. CDR3 DNA: TGTGCCATCAGTAACCCGGACAGGGGGCTGCCCTACGAGCAGTACTTC.

In its sample, this clonotype was seen many times. The chain employs TRBV7-2 and TRBJ2-7; 9 positions match TRBD2. Germline loops: CDR1 SGHTA, CDR2 FQGNSA. The CDR3 has 15 residues. V lost 1 base, J lost 4 bases, and 5 bases stayed unmatched. The CDR3 protein is CASSLGGTSSYEQYF. In DNA, the CDR3 is TGTGCCAGCAGCTTAGGAGGGACTAGCTCTTACGAGCAGTACTTC. Full variable domain (missing parts from reference TRBV7-2 and TRBJ2-7): GAGVSQSPSNKVTEKGKDVELRCDPISGHTALYWYRQSLGQGLEFLIYFQGNSAPDKSGLPSDRFSAERTGGSVSTLTIQRTQQEDSAVYLCASSLGGTSSYEQYFGPGTRLTVT.

The chain employs TRBV7-2 and TRBJ2-5; D possibly uses TRBD1 or TRBD2 (7 bases each). The CDR3 extends over 14 amino acids. V was clipped by 5 bases and J by 9 bases, with 19 bases between them. Germline values: CDR1 SGHTA, CDR2 FQGNSA. The CDR3 reads CASSPYTGEGAQYF. In DNA form, the CDR3 reads TGTGCCAGCAGCCCCTACACAGGGGAGGGGGCCCAGTACTTC. The whole variable domain, remainder taken from reference TRBV7-2 and TRBJ2-5, is GAGVSQSPSNKVTEKGKDVELRCDPISGHTALYWYRQSLGQGLEFLIYFQGNSAPDKSGLPSDRFSAERTGGSVSTLTIQRTQQEDSAVYLCASSPYTGEGAQYFGPGTRLLVL.

The chain links TRBV5-4 to TRBJ2-2, with 10 positions matching TRBD2. The CDR3 is 16 residues long. The V gene's germline CDR1 is SGHNT and CDR2 YYREEE (reference sequence). V shed 0 bases, J shed 6 bases, and the junction held 5 bases outside the gene matches. CDR3 DNA: TGTGCCAGCAGCTTGGCTAGCGGGAGATCAGCCGGGGAGCTGTTTTTT. This translates into CASSLASGRSAGELFF.

This clonotype was counted once. The chain joins TRBV15 to TRBJ1-4; unclear D gene. The germline V gene encodes CDR1 LNHNV and CDR2 YYDKDF (reference sequence). With 2 bases removed from V and 0 bases from J, the gap between germline ends came to 10 bases. This CDR3 has 16 amino acids. The CDR3 DNA is TGTGCCACCAGCAGATCAGGCAGTGCAACTAATGAAAAACTGTTTTTT. It codes for CATSRSGSATNEKLFF.

The J gene is TRBJ2-1, the V gene TRBV12-3 or TRBV12-4; 10 positions agree with TRBD2. The J segment lost 10 bases and the V segment lost 7 bases, leaving 13 bases of the junction unmatched. This CDR3 has 15 amino acids. CDR3 in DNA: TGTGCCAGCACCCCAGGGGGAGCGGGGGGGGGGGAGCAGTTCTTC. Encoded protein: CASTPGGAGGGEQFF.

This clonotype was counted between two and nine times. The V call is TRBV28, the J call TRBJ2-7, with D hard to call. Germline V gene lookup returns CDR1 MDHEN and CDR2 SYDVKM. This CDR3 region has 14 residues. The ends were cut back, 8 bases at V and 2 bases at J, with 16 bases in the middle. CDR3 nucleotides: TGTGCCAGCTCCCCCGGAACTACACCCTACGAGCAGTACTTC. Protein sequence: CASSPGTTPYEQYF.

The genes are TRBV12-3 or TRBV12-4 and TRBJ2-4, with D possibly matching TRBD2 (5 bases). V was pared by 6 bases and J by 1 base, with 19 bases between. This CDR3 spans 17 amino acids. CDR3 sequence: CASSPEWGVVAKNIQYF. In DNA form, the CDR3 reads TGTGCCAGCAGCCCCGAGTGGGGAGTGGTTGCCAAAAACATTCAGTACTTC.

This clonotype turned up a few times. The V and J genes are TRBV7-9 and TRBJ2-3; D call uncertain. Germline CDR1 reads SEHNR; CDR2 reads FQNEAQ (reference sequence). Trimming pared 7 bases from V and 0 bases from J, leaving 23 bases between. This CDR3 is built from 18 residues. CDR3: CASTRRPRVPSSTDTQYF. DNA for the CDR3: TGTGCCAGCACCAGGCGCCCAAGGGTCCCATCTAGCACAGATACGCAGTATTTT.

The chain joins TRBV27 to TRBJ2-1, with D maybe TRBD1 (5 bases). Germline CDR1 and CDR2: MNHEY and SMNVEV (reference sequence). V lost 3 bases and J 0 bases, leaving 12 bases between the germline ends. This CDR3 has 16 residues. In DNA form, the CDR3 reads TGTGCCAGCAGTTTGGGGCGGATGAGCTCCTACAATGAGCAGTTCTTC. It specifies CASSLGRMSSYNEQFF.

This clonotype was recorded many times. The rearrangement links TRBV7-2 to TRBJ1-3; D call uncertain. The CDR3 sequence is 13 residues long. V lost 3 bases, J lost 1 base, and 4 bases lay in between. The germline V gene has CDR1 SGHTA and CDR2 FQGNSA. The CDR3 DNA sequence: TGTGCCAGCAGCTTTAATTCTGGAAACACCATATATTTT. Translated, it gives CASSFNSGNTIYF.

This clonotype was detected only a few times. This chain uses TRBV7-8 with TRBJ2-2; the D gene is possibly TRBD2 (6 bases). The CDR3 has 16 residues. Germline V gene sequence: CDR1 SGHVS, CDR2 FQNEAQ. V dropped 2 bases and J dropped 3 bases, with 13 bases sitting between them. CDR3 DNA: TGTGCCAGCAGCTTACTCGGGAGCCCATACACCGGGGAGCTGTTTTTT. It encodes CASSLLGSPYTGELFF.